This T cell receptor beta chain came from a study of spatial heterogeneity in lung cancer. Study background: More beta-chain than alpha-chain sequences were consistently detected. Across tumor regions, counts of TCR transcripts showed a strong correlation with a T cell module score derived from matched bulk RNA-seq. The study's findings and limits: In tumors, expanded intratumoral alpha and beta TCR counts tracked mutation counts.

The time point here: sample taken at primary tumor resection. The donors, around 72 patients with untreated early-stage non-small cell lung cancer, provided the samples. No cell sorting; template was whole RNA from tumor, lung tissue or PBMC. The CDR3 is made up of 15 amino acids. Per germline, CDR1 SNHLY and CDR2 FYNNEI. The V gene end was trimmed by 5 bases and the J gene end by 3 bases; junction bases not matched to a gene: 8. TCRdb re-derived calls from the 5' RACE reads in MiXCR, one entry per CDR3 protein. The sample has more than 800 distinct CDR3 sequences; around 23% are singletons. Points on this clonotype: Its target is not known. This beta chain was picked up by a library intended for alpha chains and is off target, so its count carries little meaning.

The chain has TRBV2 and TRBJ2-3; TRBD1 agrees at 7 bases. The material sequenced was lung tumor tissue, taken at surgery. The TCR originated in a male donor with early-stage non-small cell lung cancer. The chain's CDR3 is CASSSRRGITDTQYF. DNA for the CDR3: TGTGCCAGCAGTTCGCGCAGGGGGATTACAGATACGCAGTATTTT.